The 32 T cell receptor beta chains presented below share a single source sample, sequenced in a study of cytomegalovirus exposure and HLA in healthy donors. PCR was performed using 60 Vbeta and 13 Jbeta primers. Only in-frame clones appear in the TCRdb table, and some are missing; sequencing was by immunoSEQ multiplex PCR. In all, the sample yields 87,000 or so clones. Sequencing was carried out using PBMCs. These receptors came from a middle-aged man in good health and CMV-seropositive.

The V gene is TRBV18, the J gene TRBJ2-7; the D gene is possibly TRBD2 (6 bases). The V and J ends lost 3 bases and 3 bases respectively, with 12 bases between them. This CDR3 is built from 14 residues. Per the germline V gene, CDR1 is KGHSH and CDR2 is LQKENI. DNA of the CDR3: TGTGCCAGCTCACCCAACGGGAGATACTACGAGCAGTACGTC. Translated: CASSPNGRYYEQYV.

Regarding this clone: One end of the junction does not line up with germline, which may come from a read error. Other DNA sequences in the same sample also yield this CDR3. This chain links TRBV9 with TRBJ2-1; TRBD2 matches 11 bases. Germline V gene lookup returns CDR1 SGDLS and CDR2 YYNGEE. The CDR3 consists of 21 residues. CDR3 DNA sequence: TGTGCCAGCAGCCCGAGAAGTTGGGCTAGCGGGAGGTTCAGCTCCTACAACGAGCAGTTCTTC. It yields the protein CASSPRSWASGRFSSYNEQFF.

This chain uses TRBV15 with TRBJ2-7, with TRBD2 identical over 9 bases. The ends lost 5 bases at V and 3 bases at J; junction bases unmatched: 8. Germline CDR1 is LNHNV and CDR2 is YYDKDF (reference sequence). CDR3 length: 15 residues. CDR3 loop: CATSLREGLVYEQYV. CDR3 DNA sequence: TGTGCCACCAGCCTGCGGGAGGGCCTGGTCTACGAGCAGTACGTC.

The chain has TRBV19 and TRBJ1-2, with 10 positions matching TRBD1. J was trimmed by 8 bases and V by 6 bases; bases with no gene match: 6. Germline lookup yields CDR1 LNHDA and CDR2 SQIVND (reference sequence). This CDR3 spans 13 amino acids. This chain's CDR3 is CASRMGQGTGYTF. DNA for the CDR3: TGTGCCAGTAGGATGGGACAGGGGACAGGCTACACCTTC.

V gene TRBV2 combines with J gene TRBJ1-1; D remains ambiguous. Germline CDR1 reads SNHLY; CDR2 reads FYNNEI. The germline V and J ends were trimmed by 5 bases and 0 bases, with 7 bases remaining between them. CDR3 length: 13 residues. The CDR3 spells CASSLQLNTEAFF. The CDR3 coding sequence is TGTGCCAGCAGTTTACAGCTGAACACTGAAGCTTTCTTT.

The chain couples TRBV7-3 to TRBJ2-2, with D maybe TRBD1 (7 bases). The CDR3 is 15 amino acids. Germline CDR1 is SGHTA and CDR2 is FQGTGA. V shed 1 base and J shed 7 bases, with 13 bases lying between them. CDR3 amino acids: CASSLNRGGNGELFF. The CDR3 DNA reads as TGTGCCAGCAGCTTAAACAGGGGCGGGAACGGGGAGCTGTTTTTT.

The chain couples TRBV10-3 to TRBJ1-5; D is possibly TRBD1 (6 bases). V was cut by 0 bases and J by 0 bases, with 12 bases left in between. CDR1 is ENHRY and CDR2 is SYGVKD in the germline V gene. The CDR3 has 17 residues. The chain's CDR3 is CAISESGAGVSNQPQHF. The CDR3 region has the DNA TGTGCCATCAGTGAGTCGGGGGCAGGGGTTAGCAATCAGCCCCAGCATTTT.

The V call is TRBV4-2, the J call TRBJ1-2; 9 bases map to TRBD1. Germline values: CDR1 LGHNA, CDR2 YNFKEQ. CDR3 length equals 15 residues. V was clipped by 3 bases and J by 4 bases; unmatched bases: 6. The CDR3 sequence is CASSQTGTGSYGYTF. DNA of the CDR3: TGTGCCAGCAGCCAGACCGGGACAGGGAGCTATGGCTACACCTTC.

The chain joins TRBV29-1 to TRBJ2-5; the D gene is possibly TRBD2 (6 bases). This CDR3 region has 15 residues. Germline V CDR1 and CDR2: SQVTM, ANQGSEA. The V end lost 3 bases, the J end lost 0 bases, and 14 bases lay between the germline ends. The CDR3 spells CSVDPYLANQETQYF. CDR3 sequence (DNA): TGCAGCGTTGATCCCTACCTAGCGAACCAAGAGACCCAGTACTTC.

This chain uses TRBV9 with TRBJ2-5; D is possibly TRBD1 (5 bases). The CDR3 has 14 amino acids. V was shortened by 3 bases and J by 2 bases, with 11 bases between the two germline ends. Per the germline V gene, CDR1 is SGDLS and CDR2 is YYNGEE. The CDR3: CASSAGDRQETQYF. Written as DNA, the CDR3 is TGTGCCAGCAGCGCTGGCGACAGACAAGAGACCCAGTACTTC.

The CDR3 coding sequence is TGTGCCAGCAGCTTAAATTCCGGTGACTATGGCTACACCTTC. Its protein product is CASSLNSGDYGYTF. The chain links TRBV7-3 to TRBJ1-2; D ambiguous. Germline V lookup: CDR1 SGHTA, CDR2 FQGTGA. The CDR3 is 14 amino acids. V was clipped by 1 base and J by 3 bases, with 9 bases between them.

V usage is TRBV15 and J usage is TRBJ1-1; 11 bases agree with TRBD1. Germline CDR1 reads LNHNV; CDR2 reads YYDKDF (reference sequence). The CDR3 is 17 residues long. V dropped 2 bases and J dropped 5; count of bases not matched to a gene: 10. CDR3 in amino acids: CATSRRGQGAGGTEAFF. The CDR3 DNA follows: TGTGCCACCAGCAGACGAGGACAGGGGGCTGGAGGGACTGAAGCTTTCTTT.

The chain uses TRBV4-2 and TRBJ2-6; 10 bases are shared with TRBD2. V shed 2 bases, J shed 1 base, and the junction held 8 bases outside the gene matches. CDR3 length: 19 amino acids. CDR1 LGHNA and CDR2 YNFKEQ come from the germline V gene. The CDR3 nucleotides are TGTGCCAGCAGCCAAACGGGACTAGCGTTCGTGTCTGGGGCCAACGTCCTGACTTTC. It codes for CASSQTGLAFVSGANVLTF.

This sequence joins TRBV7-2 and TRBJ2-3, with a possible D match to TRBD1 (6 bases). The germline CDR1 and CDR2 sequences are SGHTA and FQGNSA. The V gene lost 5 bases and the J gene lost 5 bases, with 8 bases spanning the gap. The CDR3 extends over 12 amino acids. The CDR3 sequence is CASSRRGDTQYF. The CDR3 bases are TGTGCCAGCAGCCGCAGGGGAGATACGCAGTATTTT.

In nucleotides, the CDR3 is TGTGCCAGCAGCGGTATAGCGGGAACCGGGGAGCTGTTTTTT. It yields the protein CASSGIAGTGELFF. This chain links TRBV7-3 with TRBJ2-2; 8 nucleotides match TRBD2. Germline trimming cut 5 bases from V and 5 bases from J; bases unmatched to any gene: 4. This CDR3 comprises 14 residues. The germline V gene has CDR1 SGHTA and CDR2 FQGTGA.

The rearrangement joins TRBV9 to TRBJ2-7; 7 bases map to TRBD1. With 1 base clipped from V and 2 bases from J, the junction kept 3 bases outside the gene matches. This CDR3 spans 14 amino acids. The germline V gene has CDR1 SGDLS and CDR2 YYNGEE. The CDR3 DNA follows: TGTGCCAGCAGCGTAACCGGGACAGCCTACGAGCAGTACTTC. It specifies CASSVTGTAYEQYF.

In the case of this clone: The junction does not match germline at one end; this may be a read error. The chain has TRBV6-1 and TRBJ2-7; perhaps TRBD1 as D (6 bases). Per the germline V gene, CDR1 is MNHNS and CDR2 is SASEGT. The CDR3 loop spans 8 amino acids. As DNA, the CDR3 is TGTGCCAGCGGAACAGGGCTTTTC. This sequence encodes CASGTGLF.

V is TRBV6-5 and J is TRBJ2-1, with TRBD1 matching 9 bases. Germline values: CDR1 MNHEY, CDR2 SVGAGI. Trimming at V came to 6 bases and at J to 4 bases, leaving 7 bases not matched to a gene. This CDR3 has 15 amino acids. The CDR3 here is CASSRSQGAYNEQFF. In DNA, the CDR3 is TGTGCCAGCAGCCGGTCACAGGGGGCTTACAATGAGCAGTTCTTC.

The chain is built from TRBV4-3 and TRBJ2-4, with unresolved D. The V gene's germline CDR1 is LGHNA and CDR2 YSLEER. The CDR3 contains 19 residues. V gave up 0 bases and J gave up 1 base, with 19 bases separating them. Here the CDR3 DNA reads TGCGCCAGCAGCCAAGATGTCCCAGGTAACCTCCTGGCCAAAAACATTCAGTACTTC. Translated, it gives CASSQDVPGNLLAKNIQYF.

The chain links TRBV29-1 to TRBJ1-2; D unclear. Germline CDR1 is SQVTM and CDR2 is ANQGSEA. V lost 4 bases to trimming and J lost 4 bases, with 10 bases between them. This CDR3 has 12 residues. The CDR3: CSVGGFRYGYTF. In DNA form, the CDR3 reads TGCAGCGTTGGAGGGTTTCGCTATGGCTACACCTTC.

The chain employs TRBV5-6 and TRBJ2-1; tentative D call: TRBD2 (5 bases). The V end lost 6 bases, the J end lost 0 bases, and 16 bases lay between the germline ends. Looked up from germline, CDR1 is SGHDT and CDR2 is YYEEEE. The CDR3 runs to 16 residues. As DNA, the CDR3 is TGTGCCAGCATCCAGCGGACTTTTAGCTCCTACAATGAGCAGTTCTTC. This codes for CASIQRTFSSYNEQFF.

The J gene is TRBJ1-5, the V gene TRBV2; TRBD1 is a possible D gene (5 bases). CDR3 length: 14 amino acids. The germline CDR1 and CDR2 sequences are SNHLY and FYNNEI. V lost 3 bases, J lost 4 bases, and 10 bases lay in between. CDR3 amino acids: CASSDEAGNQPQHF. DNA for the CDR3: TGTGCCAGCAGTGATGAAGCAGGGAATCAGCCCCAGCATTTT.

The gene calls are TRBV15 and TRBJ1-4; 10 bases are a match to TRBD1. Looked up from germline, CDR1 is LNHNV and CDR2 is YYDKDF (reference sequence). The CDR3 loop spans 15 amino acids. V dropped 5 bases and J dropped 4; count of bases not matched to a gene: 4. The CDR3 DNA reads TGTGCCACCAGCGGGACAGGGGCGCTTAATGAAAAACTGTTTTTT. As protein: CATSGTGALNEKLFF.

The chain couples TRBV13 to TRBJ2-1; D unresolved. The V end lost 5 bases, the J end lost 5 bases, and 10 bases lay between the germline ends. CDR1 PRHDT and CDR2 FYEKMQ come from the germline V gene (reference sequence). The CDR3 extends over 13 amino acids. The CDR3 is CASSITRDNEQFF. The CDR3 DNA sequence: TGTGCCAGCAGCATAACCCGGGACAATGAGCAGTTCTTC.

This sequence joins TRBV5-1 and TRBJ2-7; 9 bases align to TRBD1. CDR1 is SGHRS, CDR2 YFSETQ, per germline. This CDR3 region has 17 residues. V lost 7 bases to trimming and J lost 5 bases; unmatched junction nucleotides: 19. The CDR3 sequence is CASARSPIGTGRDEQYF. The CDR3 bases are TGCGCCAGCGCACGCTCCCCAATAGGGACAGGGAGGGACGAGCAGTACTTC. The entire variable domain, with the rest obtained from reference TRBV5-1 and TRBJ2-7, is as follows: KAGVTQTPRYLIKTRGQQVTLSCSPISGHRSVSWYQQTPGQGLQFLFEYFSETQRNKGNFPGRFSGRQFSNSRSEMNVSTLELGDSALYLCASARSPIGTGRDEQYFGPGTRLTVT.

CDR3 sequence: CASSLRRGMNTEAFF. The CDR3 nucleotides read TGTGCCAGCAGTTTGCGACGGGGAATGAACACTGAAGCTTTCTTT. J is TRBJ1-1 and V is TRBV28; D gene uncertain. Per germline, CDR1 MDHEN and CDR2 SYDVKM. Trimming shortened V by 3 bases and J by 0 bases, and 11 bases separated the two germline ends. The CDR3 loop spans 15 amino acids.

The V gene is TRBV5-1, the J gene TRBJ2-7; a weak D match, TRBD1 (6 bases). Germline CDR1 SGHRS, CDR2 YFSETQ. The germline V and J ends were trimmed by 4 bases and 4 bases, with 18 bases remaining between them. The CDR3 length is 15 residues. CDR3 protein: CASSLLRGAGYEQYF. The CDR3 DNA reads TGCGCCAGCAGCCTGCTCAGGGGCGCAGGGTACGAGCAGTACTTC.

The chain links TRBV6-5 to TRBJ1-5; TRBD1 matches at 7 bases. Germline V gives CDR1 MNHEY, CDR2 SVGAGI. CDR3 length: 13 residues. After removal of 7 bases from V and 7 bases from J, the junction contained 7 bases not matched to a gene. The DNA for the CDR3 is TGTGCCAGCACAGGGGGGCTTGGGCAGCCCCAGCATTTT. It translates to CASTGGLGQPQHF.

This rearrangement joins TRBV30 to TRBJ1-5; no firm D call. Germline V CDR1 and CDR2: GTSNPN, SVGIG (reference sequence). With 4 bases removed from V and 3 bases from J, the gap between germline ends came to 13 bases. The CDR3 consists of 14 residues. CDR3 coding DNA: TGTGCCTGGACTCGAGGAGCGATCAATCAGCCCCAGCATTTT. Residues: CAWTRGAINQPQHF.

The chain has TRBV7-3 and TRBJ1-1, with D perhaps TRBD1 (5 bases). Germline CDR1 SGHTA, CDR2 FQGTGA. The CDR3 is made up of 13 amino acids. V was clipped by 5 bases and J by 1 base, with 8 bases between them. The CDR3 loop is CASSPGQNTEAFF. CDR3 in DNA: TGTGCCAGCAGCCCCGGACAGAACACTGAAGCTTTCTTT.

V usage is TRBV27 and J usage is TRBJ1-1, with TRBD1 identical over 7 bases. After removal of 8 bases from V and 4 bases from J, the junction contained 13 bases not matched to a gene. CDR3 size: 15 residues. The V gene's germline CDR1 is MNHEY and CDR2 SMNVEV (reference sequence). The CDR3 DNA reads as TGTGCCAGCCGGAGGGGGGACAGAACGGGCACTGAAGCTTTCTTT. It is translated as CASRRGDRTGTEAFF.

CDR3 in amino acids: CASSRTSGTKNIQYF. CDR3 bases: TGTGCCAGCAGCCGGACTAGCGGGACCAAAAACATTCAGTACTTC. The chain couples TRBV7-3 to TRBJ2-4; the match to TRBD2 covers 12 bases. From germline, CDR1 is SGHTA and CDR2 FQGTGA. The V segment lost 5 bases and the J segment 2 bases; nucleotides outside the gene matches: 1. The CDR3 totals 15 residues.